Below, 16 T cell receptor beta chains from the same sample are listed, as sequenced in a study of blood T cell repertoires in COVID-19. Profiled with immunoSEQ multiplex PCR; TCRdb holds only in-frame clones, not every one. The sample carries about half a million clones, 70% to 90% recorded once. Sequenced: PBMCs or T cells enriched from blood (not recorded which). The receptor set was obtained from a woman aged 60-75 years who had recovered from COVID-19.

The V call is TRBV11-2, the J call TRBJ1-1, with a tentative D call TRBD1 (5 bases). The CDR3 is 14 residues long. The germline CDR1 and CDR2 sequences are SGHAT and FQNNGV. V lost 5 bases to trimming and J lost 6 bases, with 16 bases between them. The CDR3 DNA follows: TGTGCCAGCAGCAGAATTAGGGGTGTGGCTGAAGCTTTCTTT. This gives the protein CASSRIRGVAEAFF.

This clone occurred a few times. This chain joins TRBV3-1 (or the pseudogene TRBV3-2) and TRBJ2-7; D perhaps matches TRBD1 (6 bases). V dropped 2 bases and J dropped 0 bases, with 14 bases sitting between them. The length of the CDR3 is 16 residues. Per the germline V gene, CDR1 is LGHDT and CDR2 is YNNKEL (reference sequence). CDR3 residues: CASSQRNRASSYEQYF. In nucleotides, the CDR3 is TGTGCCAGCAGCCAACGGAACAGGGCTAGCTCCTACGAGCAGTACTTC.

This chain uses TRBV7-9 with TRBJ1-2; D is possibly TRBD1 (6 bases). Per germline, CDR1 SEHNR and CDR2 FQNEAQ (reference sequence). The CDR3 runs to 15 residues. Trimming removed 5 bases from V and 2 bases from J, with 15 bases in between. CDR3 in DNA: TGTGCCAGCAGCCCCCAACTGGGGGCAAACTATGGCTACACCTTC. Its protein is CASSPQLGANYGYTF.

Only a few counts were recorded for this clone. The V gene is TRBV15, the J gene TRBJ1-5; D possibly corresponds to TRBD1 (5 bases). In germline, CDR1 is LNHNV, CDR2 YYDKDF (reference sequence). The CDR3 length is 16 residues. With 1 base removed from V and 5 bases from J, the gap between germline ends came to 15 bases. The CDR3 coding sequence is TGTGCCACCAGCAGAGGACCAGGGAGGGTTGATCAGCCCCAGCATTTT. Translation gives CATSRGPGRVDQPQHF.

The CDR3 DNA reads TGTGCCAGCAGGGATGGGACAGGGACGAGTCAGCCCCAGCATTTT. The encoded protein is CASRDGTGTSQPQHF. The chain carries TRBV28 and TRBJ1-5; 9 nucleotides align to TRBD1. Germline CDR1 reads MDHEN; CDR2 reads SYDVKM. CDR3 size: 15 residues. After removal of 6 bases from V and 6 bases from J, the junction contained 9 bases not matched to a gene.

The rearrangement links TRBV25-1 to TRBJ2-6; a weak D match, TRBD1 (5 bases). V gave up 11 bases and J gave up 0 bases, with 17 bases separating them. Germline lookup yields CDR1 MGHDK and CDR2 SYGVNS. This CDR3 has 16 residues. This chain's CDR3 is CAEPGQRCSGANVLTF. CDR3 DNA sequence: TGTGCCGAACCAGGACAACGGTGCTCTGGGGCCAACGTCCTGACTTTC.

This clone was seen once. The V gene is TRBV6-1, the J gene TRBJ1-5; D unresolved. V lost 1 base and J 7 bases, leaving 11 bases between the germline ends. From germline, CDR1 is MNHNS and CDR2 SASEGT. The length of the CDR3 is 14 residues. CDR3 sequence reads: CASSEGNPRQPQHF. CDR3 nucleotides: TGTGCCAGCAGTGAAGGCAATCCCCGGCAGCCCCAGCATTTT.

The gene calls are TRBV10-1 and TRBJ1-2; unclear D gene. V lost 0 bases and J lost 0, with 11 bases in between. Per germline, CDR1 WNHNN and CDR2 SYGVQD (reference sequence). The CDR3 is 16 residues long. The CDR3 DNA follows: TGCGCCAGCAGTGAGTCTGGCGGGATAGCTAACTATGGCTACACCTTC. Encoded protein: CASSESGGIANYGYTF.

The chain employs TRBV12-3 or TRBV12-4 and TRBJ1-2; D not resolved. The CDR3 contains 13 residues. Trimming stripped 7 bases from V and 2 bases from J, with 11 bases between. CDR3 bases: TGTGCCAGCAAGTATAACTTAAACTATGGCTACACCTTC. This encodes CASKYNLNYGYTF.

This chain links TRBV5-1 with TRBJ2-1, with TRBD1 identical over 9 bases. Germline trimming cut 4 bases from V and 9 bases from J; bases unmatched to any gene: 5. The CDR3 loop spans 13 amino acids. CDR1 and CDR2 (germline): SGHRS, YFSETQ. CDR3 in amino acids: CASSRDRVVEQFF. The CDR3 DNA reads TGCGCCAGCAGCAGGGACAGGGTGGTTGAGCAGTTCTTC.

Regarding this clone: This sample includes further DNA sequences coding for the same CDR3. This chain connects TRBV5-1 to TRBJ1-1; 8 bases agree with TRBD1. V gave up 0 bases and J gave up 4 bases; unmatched junction bases: 2. The CDR3 length is 14 residues. CDR1 and CDR2 from the germline V gene are SGHRS and YFSETQ. CDR3 region: CASSLGTGGTEAFF. CDR3 bases: TGCGCCAGCAGCTTGGGTACAGGGGGCACTGAAGCTTTCTTT.

The V call is TRBV6-5, the J call TRBJ1-1; D may be TRBD1 (5 bases). The CDR3 extends over 16 amino acids. Germline V gene lookup returns CDR1 MNHEY and CDR2 SVGAGI. Deletions cut 0 bases from V and 3 bases from J, with 14 bases between. The CDR3: CASSYSVRAQDTEAFF. CDR3 DNA: TGTGCCAGCAGTTACTCGGTCAGGGCGCAGGACACTGAAGCTTTCTTT.

This clone was found a few times. For the CDR3, the DNA is TGCGCCAGCAGCAGAGGGGGCTCGGACACTGAAGCTTTCTTT. Residues: CASSRGGSDTEAFF. The rearrangement joins TRBV5-1 to TRBJ1-1; 7 nucleotides match TRBD1. Germline-derived CDR1 and CDR2 are SGHRS and YFSETQ. CDR3 size: 14 residues. J was trimmed by 3 bases and V by 4 bases; bases with no gene match: 6.

A single count supports this clone. The chain has TRBV5-8 and TRBJ2-5; TRBD2 agrees at 12 bases. J was trimmed by 5 bases and V by 4 bases; bases with no gene match: 9. This CDR3 contains 16 residues. Germline CDR1 reads SGHTS; CDR2 reads YDEGEE. CDR3 sequence reads: CASSQGLAGSQETQYF. The CDR3 DNA reads TGTGCCAGCAGCCAAGGACTAGCGGGGAGTCAGGAGACCCAGTACTTC.

The chain couples TRBV6-5 to TRBJ1-2, with 10 bases identical to TRBD1. Germline values: CDR1 MNHEY, CDR2 SVGAGI. CDR3 size: 13 residues. The CDR3 nucleotides read TGTGCTACGACAGGGGGCTCTAACTATGGCTACACCTTC. Its translation: CATTGGSNYGYTF.

V and J are TRBV27 and TRBJ2-7; 7 bases line up with TRBD1. The germline V gene encodes CDR1 MNHEY and CDR2 SMNVEV (reference sequence). This CDR3 comprises 16 residues. Trimming removed 5 bases from V and 3 bases from J; junction bases left unmatched: 13. Here the CDR3 DNA reads TGTGCCAGCAGTCCCCTCGGGTACAGGGGCATCTACGAGCAGTACGTC. Translation: CASSPLGYRGIYEQYV.